A single TCR beta chain is shown here with its context. What antigen it recognizes has not been identified. No per-base quality is available; no much larger clone lies one base away. The data originate from a study of blood T cell repertoires in COVID-19 (dated by TCRdb to 2018 to 2021). Some background on the complete study: The collaborator samples originated in the United States, Italy and Spain and spanned the acute and convalescent phases of COVID-19. The dataset comprised deeply sampled blood TCRbeta repertoires from subjects exposed to, actively infected with, or recovered from COVID-19. The samples were drawn from two sources: the first 160 participants of the ongoing ImmuneRACE study, and fewer than 1,500 subjects contributed by 6 global collaborators. HLA class I and class II types, where available, came from metadata supplied by the sample provider rather than from assay-based typing. Sample metadata almost always included a de-identified subject ID, COVID-19 status, age in years and sex. The material from the prospective study consisted of cDNA or gDNA derived from T cells, B-cell-depleted T cells, or PBMCs. The repertoires were released in a freely available public database intended as a resource for research on the immune response to SARS-CoV-2. The investigation overall reported the following: Clinical and demographic metadata were provided uncurated, with the amount varying by source and participant.

The collaborating institutions used their own protocols to collect whole blood in K2EDTA tubes. For TCRbeta analysis, collaborators shipped samples in one of three forms: frozen whole blood, isolated PBMCs, or DNA extracted from either of those sample types. The immunoSEQ Assay, a bias-controlled multiplex PCR, was used to amplify TCRbeta CDR3 regions from genomic DNA. In the original analysis: Within the assay, amplification of reference gene primers was used to estimate how many nucleated cells each sample contained. Sequence reads were collapsed and filtered to measure the absolute abundance of every unique TCRbeta CDR3 rearrangement. For each sample, productive Simpson clonality was calculated by taking the square root of Simpson's diversity index across productive rearrangements. TCRdb limited this immuneACCESS table to in-frame rearrangements with V and J called. A share of clones is missing; checked studies link under half to unresolved V genes, and the rest is unexplained. V, J and clone size were drawn from that table, and D and trimming were deduced from the DNA. For this sample the table gives about 260,000 clones, of which over 75% were detected only once. The top ten hold less than 3% of the sample.

Sequencing used peripheral blood. This TCR derives from a woman in her forties or fifties with acute or convalescent COVID-19.

The nucleotide sequence is given as TGTGCCATCAGTCTCACGGGAGGGCCGGGTGAGCAGTTCTTC. Protein translation: CAISLTGGPGEQFF. The rearranged chain carries TRBV10-3 and TRBJ2-1; 8 central bases correspond to TRBD2. The germline V gene gives CDR1 as ENHRY and CDR2 as SYGVKD. The V end gives up 5 bases and the J end 9 bases, leaving 9 bases in the junction not matched to a gene. The CDR3 sequence holds 14 residues, the cysteine and phenylalanine included. Here the CDR3 DNA is all that survives: 42 bases in frame from base 1.